Shown below are 24 T cell receptor beta chains from a single sample sequenced in a study of blood T cell repertoires in COVID-19. The assay was immunoSEQ multiplex PCR, and TCRdb's table has in-frame clones only and misses some. This sample has 55,000 to 80,000 clones; around four fifths occur once, and the top ten carry about 20%. Sequencing was performed on peripheral blood. These receptors were obtained from a woman of 80 years or more with acute or convalescent COVID-19.

The chain has TRBV5-1 and TRBJ2-1, with 8 bases aligning to TRBD2. Germline CDR1 reads SGHRS; CDR2 reads YFSETQ. The CDR3 has 16 amino acids. V dropped 4 bases and J dropped 8; count of bases not matched to a gene: 14. As DNA, the CDR3 is TGCGCCAGCAGCCCTGAACCCAGAGCGGGGGAGCATGAGCAGTTCTTC. Translation gives CASSPEPRAGEHEQFF. The full variable domain, its missing parts supplied by reference TRBV5-1 and TRBJ2-1, is KAGVTQTPRYLIKTRGQQVTLSCSPISGHRSVSWYQQTPGQGLQFLFEYFSETQRNKGNFPGRFSGRQFSNSRSEMNVSTLELGDSALYLCASSPEPRAGEHEQFFGPGTRLTVL.

V usage is TRBV5-1 and J usage is TRBJ2-7; no clear D gene. Deletions cut 0 bases from V and 5 bases from J, with 6 bases between. CDR1 and CDR2 (germline): SGHRS, YFSETQ. This CDR3 region has 12 residues. The DNA for the CDR3 is TGCGCCAGCAGCTTGGAAATAAACGAGCAGTACTTC. Residues: CASSLEINEQYF.

The gene calls are TRBV7-2 and TRBJ1-3, with D maybe TRBD1 (5 bases). V lost 5 bases and J lost 0, with 14 bases in between. Germline V gene sequence: CDR1 SGHTA, CDR2 FQGNSA. This CDR3 is built from 16 residues. The CDR3 DNA is TGTGCCAGCAGCACGACAGTAGGCGTCTCTGGAAACACCATATATTTT. This gives the protein CASSTTVGVSGNTIYF.

This chain connects TRBV6-2 or TRBV6-3 to TRBJ1-5; 7 nucleotides agree with TRBD1. V dropped 2 bases and J dropped 4; count of bases not matched to a gene: 8. The CDR3 runs to 16 residues. CDR1 MNHEY and CDR2 SVGEGT come from the germline V gene. Written as DNA, the CDR3 is TGTGCCAGCAGTTACAACCCGGACAGGCGTAATCAGCCCCAGCATTTT. This encodes CASSYNPDRRNQPQHF.

V gene TRBV6-5 combines with J gene TRBJ1-1; tentative D call: TRBD1 (5 bases). Germline CDR1 is MNHEY and CDR2 is SVGAGI. The V and J ends lost 5 bases and 2 bases respectively, with 9 bases between them. The CDR3 runs to 13 residues. The CDR3 nucleotides read TGTGCCAGCAGTCAACAGGTTAACACTGAAGCTTTCTTT. Translation gives CASSQQVNTEAFF.

This clone came up once. This chain connects TRBV9 to TRBJ1-4, with 7 bases aligning to TRBD1. The trim removed 4 bases at V and 7 bases at J, leaving 10 bases unmatched. Germline CDR1 is SGDLS and CDR2 is YYNGEE. The CDR3 length is 15 residues. The CDR3 nucleotides read TGTGCCAGCAGCCCCCCGACAGGGCTCGGTGAAAAACTGTTTTTT. Translating gives CASSPPTGLGEKLFF. The whole variable domain, filled in from reference TRBV9 and TRBJ1-4, reads DSGVTQTPKHLITATGQRVTLRCSPRSGDLSVYWYQQSLDQGLQFLIQYYNGEERAKGNILERFSAQQFPDLHSELNLSSLELGDSALYFCASSPPTGLGEKLFFGSGTQLSVL.

V usage is TRBV9 and J usage is TRBJ1-1; D remains unclear. CDR1 and CDR2 from the germline V gene are SGDLS and YYNGEE. V was trimmed by 0 bases and J by 4 bases, leaving 7 bases between them. The CDR3 sequence is 13 residues long. CDR3 residues: CASSVAAATEAFF. CDR3 nucleotide sequence: TGTGCCAGCAGCGTAGCCGCGGCCACTGAAGCTTTCTTT.

The gene calls are TRBV5-1 and TRBJ1-5; no clear D gene. The CDR3 covers 18 residues. Germline-derived CDR1 and CDR2 are SGHRS and YFSETQ. V was pared by 0 bases and J by 1 base, with 17 bases between. The CDR3 nucleotides read TGCGCCAGCAGCTTGGCGGGAGGCACCAACTTGAGCAATCAGCCCCAGCATTTT. Translation: CASSLAGGTNLSNQPQHF. Filled out from reference TRBV5-1 and TRBJ1-5, the complete variable domain reads KAGVTQTPRYLIKTRGQQVTLSCSPISGHRSVSWYQQTPGQGLQFLFEYFSETQRNKGNFPGRFSGRQFSNSRSEMNVSTLELGDSALYLCASSLAGGTNLSNQPQHFGDGTRLSIL.

V gene TRBV6-5 combines with J gene TRBJ1-1, with 11 bases matching TRBD1. V lost 7 bases and J lost 9; bases outside the gene matches: 10. CDR1 and CDR2 (germline): MNHEY, SVGAGI. The CDR3 has 14 amino acids. The CDR3, as DNA: TGTGCCAGCACCGTCCCGGGACAGGGGGGGAAAGCTTTCTTT. As protein: CASTVPGQGGKAFF.

In its sample, this clone was seen once. The chain recombines TRBV5-1 with TRBJ1-2, with 9 bases fitting TRBD1. J was trimmed by 5 bases and V by 4 bases; bases with no gene match: 6. CDR3 length: 14 amino acids. CDR1 and CDR2 from the germline V gene are SGHRS and YFSETQ. CDR3 nucleotides: TGCGCCAGCAGCCTGCAGACAGGGGGGTATGGCTACACCTTC. Its translation is CASSLQTGGYGYTF.

This chain links TRBV12-2 with TRBJ1-5; the listed D gene, TRBD1, was not tested against the DNA. TRBV12-2 is designated a pseudogene. CDR3 length: 16 amino acids. The CDR3: CASRYTGDDGDQPQHF. In DNA, the CDR3 is TGTGCAAGTCGCTATACAGGGGACGACGGGGATCAGCCCCAGCATTTT.

The rearrangement joins TRBV27 to TRBJ2-1; 10 nucleotides line up with TRBD2. The CDR3 totals 15 residues. V lost 6 bases to trimming and J lost 7 bases; unmatched junction nucleotides: 9. Germline loops: CDR1 MNHEY, CDR2 SMNVEV (reference sequence). CDR3 in amino acids: CASSLLAGESNEQFF. DNA for the CDR3: TGTGCCAGCAGCCTTCTAGCGGGAGAATCGAATGAGCAGTTCTTC.

V and J are TRBV20-1 and TRBJ2-1; D might be TRBD2 (6 bases). The CDR3 is 11 amino acids. Per germline, CDR1 DFQATT and CDR2 SNEGSKA (reference sequence). The CDR3 loop reads CSLPSVHEQFF. For the CDR3, the DNA is TGCAGCCTACCTAGCGTCCATGAGCAGTTCTTC.

J is TRBJ1-2 and V is TRBV19; 7 bases line up with TRBD1. Germline trimming cut 8 bases from V and 4 bases from J; bases unmatched to any gene: 13. The CDR3 sequence is 15 residues long. Germline V gene data show CDR1 as LNHDA and CDR2 as SQIVND (reference sequence). In DNA form, the CDR3 reads TGTGCCAGTGAAATCCGGGACAGAGACGGCTATGGCTACACCTTC. This codes for CASEIRDRDGYGYTF.

The chain couples TRBV3-1 (or the pseudogene TRBV3-2) to TRBJ1-3, with 7 positions matching TRBD1. Germline trimming cut 3 bases from V and 0 bases from J; bases unmatched to any gene: 8. The CDR3 runs 17 residues. The germline CDR1 and CDR2 sequences are LGHDT and YNNKEL (reference sequence). Written as DNA, the CDR3 is TGTGCCAGCAGCCAGTTGACAGGGCAGAGCTCTGGAAACACCATATATTTT. It encodes CASSQLTGQSSGNTIYF.

The rearrangement links TRBV9 to TRBJ1-1, with 10 bases aligning to TRBD1. Germline V gives CDR1 SGDLS, CDR2 YYNGEE. Trimming removed 2 bases from V and 8 bases from J; junction bases left unmatched: 6. This CDR3 is built from 14 residues. The CDR3 DNA is TGTGCCAGCAGCGTCGGCCCGACAGGGGGCGAAGCTTTCTTT. This sequence encodes CASSVGPTGGEAFF.

This chain links TRBV5-8 with TRBJ2-1; 7 nucleotides align to TRBD2. The CDR3 has 15 amino acids. Trimming at V came to 1 base and at J to 1 base, leaving 2 bases not matched to a gene. Germline lookup yields CDR1 SGHTS and CDR2 YDEGEE. CDR3 in amino acids: CASSLNGGSYNEQFF. CDR3 bases: TGTGCCAGCAGCTTGAACGGGGGGTCCTACAATGAGCAGTTCTTC.

This sequence joins TRBV30 and TRBJ1-6; TRBD1 might be the D (5 bases). This CDR3 region has 12 residues. Trimming shortened V by 4 bases and J by 10 bases, and 11 bases separated the two germline ends. The V gene's germline CDR1 is GTSNPN and CDR2 SVGIG (reference sequence). This CDR3 is CAWNLQDSPLHF. CDR3 in DNA: TGTGCCTGGAACTTACAGGACTCACCCCTCCACTTT. The full variable domain, in which reference TRBV30 and TRBJ1-6 provide the parts outside the CDR3, is SQTIHQWPATLVQPVGSPLSLECTVEGTSNPNLYWYRQAAGRGLQLLFYSVGIGQISSEVPQNLSASRPQDRQFILSSKKLLLSDSGFYLCAWNLQDSPLHFGNGTRLTVT.

This clone was found once. The chain links TRBV5-1 to TRBJ1-1, with D perhaps matching TRBD1 (6 bases). The germline V gene encodes CDR1 SGHRS and CDR2 YFSETQ. The V gene lost 7 bases and the J gene lost 5 bases, with 18 bases spanning the gap. This CDR3 comprises 14 residues. DNA for the CDR3: TGCGCCAGCGCGTTCACAGGGTCGGAGACTGAAGCTTTCTTT. It yields the protein CASAFTGSETEAFF.

The chain recombines TRBV11-2 with TRBJ1-2; D ambiguous. This CDR3 has 14 residues. Germline values: CDR1 SGHAT, CDR2 FQNNGV. The V end lost 0 bases, the J end lost 7 bases, and 12 bases lay between the germline ends. The CDR3 nucleotides are TGTGCCAGCAGCTTAGATCAAATGGCCACTGGCTACACCTTC. Translating gives CASSLDQMATGYTF.

The chain uses TRBV7-9 and TRBJ1-4; D gene uncertain. The germline V gene has CDR1 SEHNR and CDR2 FQNEAQ (reference sequence). Trimming left V 3 bases short and J 5 bases short, with 13 bases between. This CDR3 contains 15 residues. CDR3 nucleotide sequence: TGTGCCAGCAGCTTGGCCCCCCCGGGGAATGAAAAACTGTTTTTT. Residues: CASSLAPPGNEKLFF.

The rearrangement uses TRBV27 and TRBJ2-7, with 8 bases that match TRBD1. The CDR3 has 13 residues. Trimming cost V 6 bases and J 5 bases; bases outside gene matches: 6. Germline V gene data show CDR1 as MNHEY and CDR2 as SMNVEV (reference sequence). CDR3 in DNA: TGTGCCAGCAGGCTTGGACAGGGCAACGAGCAGTACTTC. Translation gives CASRLGQGNEQYF.

This clone was counted only a few times. The CDR3 is CASSTGDRKGYTF. The CDR3 DNA follows: TGTGCCAGTAGTACGGGGGACAGGAAGGGCTACACCTTC. V is TRBV19 and J is TRBJ1-2; 8 positions agree with TRBD1. The V and J ends lost 4 bases and 8 bases, in that order; junction bases with no gene match: 6. The CDR3 contains 13 residues. The germline V gene encodes CDR1 LNHDA and CDR2 SQIVND (reference sequence).

This chain connects TRBV15 to TRBJ1-2, with 8 bases lining up with TRBD1. CDR3 length equals 15 residues. J lost 4 bases, V lost 3 bases, and 7 bases had no gene match. The germline CDR1 and CDR2 sequences are LNHNV and YYDKDF (reference sequence). Here the CDR3 reads CATSSSWTGRYGYTF. In DNA, the CDR3 is TGTGCCACCAGCAGCTCTTGGACAGGGCGCTATGGCTACACCTTC.